The 31 T cell receptor beta chains below were found in one sample sequenced in a study of T cell responses to AZD1222 COVID-19 vaccine. Here immunoSEQ multiplex PCR was the method, and the copy in TCRdb shows in-frame clones only, minus some. The table lists roughly 40,000 clones, about 90% of them singletons. Sequencing used peripheral blood, obtained 28 days after the second AZD1222 dose. All receptors come from an adult who received the AZD1222 COVID-19 vaccine.

The J gene is TRBJ2-2, the V gene TRBV7-8, with a weak D call TRBD1 (6 bases). The ends were cut back, 2 bases at V and 6 bases at J, with 13 bases in the middle. This CDR3 comprises 15 residues. From germline, CDR1 is SGHVS and CDR2 FQNEAQ. The CDR3 spells CASSLRTGQSGELFF. In nucleotides, the CDR3 is TGTGCCAGCAGCTTAAGAACAGGGCAGTCCGGGGAGCTGTTTTTT.

In this sample, this clone turned up once. V gene TRBV7-2 combines with J gene TRBJ2-7, with TRBD2 as a possible D gene (5 bases). CDR1 is SGHTA, CDR2 FQGNSA, per germline. This CDR3 is 15 amino acids long. The ends were cut back, 2 bases at V and 0 bases at J, with 11 bases in the middle. CDR3 sequence (DNA): TGTGCCAGCAGCTTATTACGGGGATTCTCCTACGAGCAGTACTTC. This encodes CASSLLRGFSYEQYF.

The chain uses TRBV6-6 and TRBJ2-7, with D possibly matching TRBD1 (6 bases). Germline V gives CDR1 MNHNY, CDR2 SVGAGI (reference sequence). The CDR3 consists of 14 residues. The V end was cut by 4 bases, the J end by 2 bases, with 12 bases between. The CDR3 is CASSSNTGPYEQYF. Here the CDR3 DNA reads TGTGCCAGCAGTTCTAATACAGGGCCCTACGAGCAGTACTTC.

This chain connects TRBV6-5 to TRBJ1-2; D perhaps matches TRBD1 (5 bases). The CDR3 is 12 residues long. Germline values: CDR1 MNHEY, CDR2 SVGAGI. Between the trimmed V and J ends, which lost 7 bases and 10 bases, there was a span of 16 bases. In DNA form, the CDR3 reads TGTGCCAGCACCCTGGGACCGAAGGCCTACACCTTC. This encodes CASTLGPKAYTF.

This chain links TRBV15 with TRBJ1-5; 7 bases agree with TRBD1. The germline V gene encodes CDR1 LNHNV and CDR2 YYDKDF (reference sequence). The V segment lost 0 bases and the J segment 9 bases; nucleotides outside the gene matches: 5. This CDR3 is 14 amino acids long. CDR3 sequence reads: CATSRDQGDRPQHF. DNA of the CDR3: TGTGCCACCAGCAGAGATCAGGGGGACAGGCCCCAGCATTTT. The variable domain in full, with the rest retrieved from reference TRBV15 and TRBJ1-5, is DAMVIQNPRYQVTQFGKPVTLSCSQTLNHNVMYWYQQKSSQAPKLLFHYYDKDFNNEADTPDNFQSRRPNTSFCFLDIRSPGLGDTAMYLCATSRDQGDRPQHFGDGTRLSIL.

The chain joins TRBV6-5 to TRBJ1-1; 7 bases fit TRBD1. Losses at the gene ends were 6 bases for V and 6 bases for J; bases not matched to a gene: 10. The CDR3 has 14 amino acids. Germline CDR1 is MNHEY and CDR2 is SVGAGI. This chain's CDR3 is CASSRDRDQAEAFF. As DNA, the CDR3 is TGTGCCAGCAGCCGAGACAGGGATCAGGCTGAAGCTTTCTTT.

This chain connects TRBV19 to TRBJ1-3; D remains unclear. Trimming stripped 6 bases from V and 0 bases from J, with 12 bases between. Per germline, CDR1 LNHDA and CDR2 SQIVND (reference sequence). The CDR3 contains 15 residues. The CDR3 region has the DNA TGTGCCAGTAGGCTAAAACTAAGCTCTGGAAACACCATATATTTT. Translation gives CASRLKLSSGNTIYF. Based on the CDR3 plus reference TRBV19 and TRBJ1-3, the full variable domain is DGGITQSPKYLFRKEGQNVTLSCEQNLNHDAMYWYRQDPGQGLRLIYYSQIVNDFQKGDIAEGYSVSREKKESFPLTVTSAQKNPTAFYLCASRLKLSSGNTIYFGEGSWLTVV.

By share of the sample, this clone is medium-sized. The chain combines TRBV7-8 with TRBJ2-7, with D possibly TRBD2 on 5 matching bases. Germline values: CDR1 SGHVS, CDR2 FQNEAQ. Trimming removed 5 bases at V and 4 bases at J, with 9 bases between. The CDR3 runs 12 residues. CDR3 DNA sequence: TGTGCCAGCAGCCCATCGGGGTACGAGCAGTACTTC. This translates into CASSPSGYEQYF.

The gene calls are TRBV14 and TRBJ1-2; D is undetermined. Germline V gives CDR1 SGHDN, CDR2 FVKESK. Trimming stripped 0 bases from V and 5 bases from J, with 7 bases between. The CDR3 spans 13 residues. The CDR3: CASSQEVYYGYTF. The CDR3 nucleotides read TGTGCCAGCAGCCAAGAGGTTTATTATGGCTACACCTTC.

The rearrangement links TRBV4-2 to TRBJ1-1; D is unclear. Trimming shortened V by 4 bases and J by 2 bases, and 11 bases separated the two germline ends. CDR1 LGHNA and CDR2 YNFKEQ come from the germline V gene. This CDR3 is built from 14 residues. The CDR3 here is CASSRGLSNTEAFF. DNA of the CDR3: TGTGCCAGCAGCCGCGGACTGAGCAACACTGAAGCTTTCTTT.

The chain combines TRBV5-1 with TRBJ1-5; D possibly corresponds to TRBD1 (6 bases). CDR1 is SGHRS, CDR2 YFSETQ, per germline. This CDR3 has 14 amino acids. Trimming removed 4 bases at V and 5 bases at J, with 13 bases between. The DNA for the CDR3 is TGCGCCAGCAGCGTGGACAGTCCCGATCAGCCCCAGCATTTT. Its protein is CASSVDSPDQPQHF.

The chain has TRBV9 and TRBJ2-1; no clear D gene. Germline assignment: CDR1 SGDLS and CDR2 YYNGEE. V dropped 0 bases and J dropped 7 bases, with 8 bases sitting between them. This CDR3 is built from 13 residues. CDR3 sequence reads: CASSVGVGNEQFF. As DNA, the CDR3 is TGTGCCAGCAGCGTAGGAGTGGGGAATGAGCAGTTCTTC. The full variable domain, rest sourced from reference TRBV9 and TRBJ2-1, is DSGVTQTPKHLITATGQRVTLRCSPRSGDLSVYWYQQSLDQGLQFLIQYYNGEERAKGNILERFSAQQFPDLHSELNLSSLELGDSALYFCASSVGVGNEQFFGPGTRLTVL.

The chain has TRBV6-5 and TRBJ2-7; the match to TRBD2 covers 7 bases. This CDR3 has 14 amino acids. Germline loops: CDR1 MNHEY, CDR2 SVGAGI. Trimming cost V 6 bases and J 3 bases; bases outside gene matches: 8. The CDR3 bases are TGTGCCAGCAGACGCACGCGGGAGCTCTACGAGCAGTACTTC. This gives the protein CASRRTRELYEQYF.

The CDR3 DNA reads as TGTGCCAGCAGCAGTCCGTCCGGAAAACAAGAGACCCAGTACTTC. Translated: CASSSPSGKQETQYF. The chain is built from TRBV6-5 and TRBJ2-5; no reliable D call. Trimming stripped 6 bases from V and 2 bases from J, with 16 bases between. CDR3 length equals 15 residues. Germline V gene sequence: CDR1 MNHEY, CDR2 SVGAGI.

Here the CDR3 reads CASSRIQGSGNTIYF. The CDR3 region has the DNA TGTGCCAGCAGCCGTATACAGGGTTCAGGAAACACCATATATTTT. The V and J genes are TRBV3-1 (or the pseudogene TRBV3-2) and TRBJ1-3, with D tentatively TRBD1 (6 bases). The CDR3 spans 15 residues. V was cut by 4 bases and J by 4 bases, with 14 bases left in between. Germline V CDR1 and CDR2: LGHDT, YNNKEL (reference sequence).

V gene TRBV29-1 combines with J gene TRBJ1-1; D gene uncertain. CDR3 length equals 15 residues. Looked up from germline, CDR1 is SQVTM and CDR2 is ANQGSEA. Between the trimmed V and J ends, which lost 7 bases and 1 base, there was a span of 19 bases. CDR3 sequence reads: CSAKWSDWTNTEAFF. The CDR3 DNA reads as TGCAGCGCCAAATGGTCAGACTGGACGAACACTGAAGCTTTCTTT. Based on the CDR3 plus reference TRBV29-1 and TRBJ1-1, the full variable domain is SAVISQKPSRDICQRGTSLTIQCQVDSQVTMMFWYRQQPGQSLTLIATANQGSEATYESGFVIDKFPISRPNLTFSTLTVSNMSPEDSSIYLCSAKWSDWTNTEAFFGQGTRLTVV.

This chain connects TRBV20-1 to TRBJ1-6, with 9 positions matching TRBD1. This CDR3 has 14 residues. Germline CDR1 reads DFQATT; CDR2 reads SNEGSKA (reference sequence). J was trimmed by 7 bases and V by 3 bases; bases with no gene match: 4. The CDR3 loop reads CSASGTGPNSPLHF. DNA of the CDR3: TGCAGTGCTAGTGGGACAGGGCCGAATTCACCCCTCCACTTT.

In this sample, this clone turned up once. The chain couples TRBV7-2 to TRBJ1-1; 10 bases are shared with TRBD1. CDR3 length equals 15 residues. From germline, CDR1 is SGHTA and CDR2 FQGNSA. V lost 6 bases and J lost 3; bases outside the gene matches: 7. CDR3 loop: CASRDRTGGYTEAFF. CDR3 sequence (DNA): TGTGCCAGCAGGGACCGGACAGGGGGATACACTGAAGCTTTCTTT.

The CDR3, as DNA: TGTGCCAGCAGTCCAGGGGGAGGGACTGAAGCTTTCTTT. Encoded protein: CASSPGGGTEAFF. The chain links TRBV6-5 to TRBJ1-1; 7 bases line up with TRBD1. From germline, CDR1 is MNHEY and CDR2 SVGAGI. This CDR3 is 13 amino acids long. The V gene end was trimmed by 5 bases and the J gene end by 5 bases; junction bases not matched to a gene: 5.

CDR3 sequence: CAITSDSQETQYF. In nucleotides, the CDR3 is TGTGCCATCACCTCGGACAGCCAAGAGACCCAGTACTTC. The chain joins TRBV10-3 to TRBJ2-5; TRBD1 might be the D (6 bases). With 7 bases removed from V and 1 base from J, the gap between germline ends came to 10 bases. The CDR3 loop spans 13 amino acids. Germline values: CDR1 ENHRY, CDR2 SYGVKD.

The V and J genes are TRBV30 and TRBJ2-2, with 13 bases aligning to TRBD2. The CDR3 is 17 residues long. J lost 8 bases, V lost 1 base, and 10 bases had no gene match. Germline assignment: CDR1 GTSNPN and CDR2 SVGIG (reference sequence). CDR3 nucleotide sequence: TGTGCCTGGAGTGCCATCGGACTAGCGGGGGCCGGGGGGGAGCTGTTTTTT. Translation: CAWSAIGLAGAGGELFF. Variable domain in full (rest from reference TRBV30 and TRBJ2-2): SQTIHQWPATLVQPVGSPLSLECTVEGTSNPNLYWYRQAAGRGLQLLFYSVGIGQISSEVPQNLSASRPQDRQFILSSKKLLLSDSGFYLCAWSAIGLAGAGGELFFGEGSRLTVL.

The gene calls are TRBV6-1 and TRBJ1-2; maybe TRBD1 (5 bases). There are 14 residues in the CDR3. Germline CDR1 and CDR2: MNHNS and SASEGT. The germline V and J ends were trimmed by 2 bases and 4 bases, with 11 bases remaining between them. The DNA of the CDR3 is TGTGCCAGCAGTGAACCGGGGGTGAGCTATGGCTACACCTTC. It encodes CASSEPGVSYGYTF.

J is TRBJ1-1 and V is TRBV6-5, with 8 bases fitting TRBD1. This CDR3 region has 16 residues. V shed 0 bases and J 1 base; nucleotides not matched to a gene: 4. The germline CDR1 and CDR2 sequences are MNHEY and SVGAGI. The CDR3 nucleotides are TGTGCCAGCAGTTACTCCCCCGGGACAGGGAACACTGAAGCTTTCTTT. Protein sequence: CASSYSPGTGNTEAFF.

This chain connects TRBV19 to TRBJ2-7; the D gene is possibly TRBD2 (6 bases). Germline V gives CDR1 LNHDA, CDR2 SQIVND (reference sequence). The germline V and J ends were trimmed by 3 bases and 2 bases, with 11 bases remaining between them. The length of the CDR3 is 14 residues. CDR3 amino acids: CASSMGRDPYEQYF. CDR3 coding DNA: TGTGCCAGTAGTATGGGGCGGGACCCCTACGAGCAGTACTTC.

This chain uses TRBV12-5 with TRBJ2-2, with D possibly TRBD2 on 7 matching bases. The V end was cut by 0 bases, the J end by 6 bases, with 17 bases between. This CDR3 contains 17 residues. The germline V gene has CDR1 LGHNT and CDR2 FRNRAP. CDR3 sequence (DNA): TGTGCTAGTGGTTTGGTACAGGGCGGGGGCGGTGCCGGGGAGCTGTTTTTT. Translation: CASGLVQGGGGAGELFF.

The J gene is TRBJ1-4, the V gene TRBV5-8; tentative D call: TRBD1 (5 bases). CDR1 is SGHTS, CDR2 YDEGEE, per germline. The CDR3 consists of 15 residues. V shed 1 base and J shed 8 bases, with 15 bases lying between them. CDR3 in amino acids: CASSLLQGGYEKLFF. In DNA, the CDR3 is TGTGCCAGCAGCTTGTTGCAGGGAGGCTACGAAAAACTGTTTTTT.

V and J are TRBV12-3 or TRBV12-4 and TRBJ1-3, with D unresolved. Trimming shortened V by 8 bases and J by 2 bases, and 10 bases separated the two germline ends. The CDR3 sequence is 13 residues long. CDR3 sequence: CASCWETGNTIYF. Here the CDR3 DNA reads TGTGCCAGCTGCTGGGAAACTGGAAACACCATATATTTT.

V and J are TRBV28 and TRBJ2-3; 7 bases are a match to TRBD2. This CDR3 comprises 15 residues. Germline CDR1 reads MDHEN; CDR2 reads SYDVKM. The trim removed 8 bases at V and 1 base at J, leaving 9 bases unmatched. In nucleotides, the CDR3 is TGTGCCAGCCGCTCCGGCGGGGGACGCACAGATACGCAGTATTTT. It specifies CASRSGGGRTDTQYF.

In DNA form, the CDR3 reads TGCGCCAGCAGTGAGTCCGGGGGGTACACTGAAGCTTTCTTT. This sequence encodes CASSESGGYTEAFF. This sequence joins TRBV10-1 and TRBJ1-1; maybe TRBD1 (5 bases). The CDR3 spans 14 residues. The germline V gene encodes CDR1 WNHNN and CDR2 SYGVQD (reference sequence). The germline V and J ends were trimmed by 0 bases and 3 bases, with 8 bases remaining between them.

The chain links TRBV18 to TRBJ1-1, with D perhaps matching TRBD1 (6 bases). Germline lookup yields CDR1 KGHSH and CDR2 LQKENI. This CDR3 comprises 16 residues. The V end lost 2 bases, the J end lost 4 bases, and 17 bases lay between the germline ends. The CDR3, as DNA: TGTGCCAGCTCACCATCTACCCCAACAGGGTCCACTGAAGCTTTCTTT. This encodes CASSPSTPTGSTEAFF.

The chain employs TRBV30 and TRBJ2-7; D might be TRBD2 (6 bases). This CDR3 spans 15 amino acids. V dropped 3 bases and J dropped 1 base, with 16 bases sitting between them. The germline CDR1 and CDR2 sequences are GTSNPN and SVGIG (reference sequence). In DNA form, the CDR3 reads TGTGCCTGGAGGCCAAGCGGGCCTCAATCCTACGAGCAGTACTTC. Protein sequence: CAWRPSGPQSYEQYF.